Listed below are T cell receptor beta chains from one sample, sequenced in a study of PD-1 blockade in classical Hodgkin lymphoma. The table came from immunoSEQ multiplex PCR; TCRdb's copy has only in-frame clones and leaves some out. The sample carries roughly 100,000 clones, more than 85% recorded once. The sample in question was peripheral blood mononuclear cells (PBMCs), obtained before the second cycle of nivolumab. The source of these receptors is a human donor with classical Hodgkin lymphoma. Both conserved end residues are part of each CDR3. The order of the fields is V gene, D gene, J gene, clone size, CDR3 DNA, CDR3 protein. A D gene is named only where the DNA matches it firmly. Not every row has a clone size; where given, it reads once, few, many or a size class.

TRBV6-5	.	TRBJ2-7	many	TGTGCCAGCATGCAGGGAGGTGTTTACGAGCAGTACTTC	CASMQGGVYEQYF
TRBV6-5	TRBD1	TRBJ2-7	medium-sized	TGTGCCAGTATGGACAGGGGTAACTACGAGCAGTACTTC	CASMDRGNYEQYF
TRBV30	.	TRBJ1-2	few	TGTGCCTGGAACCGGGGTGATGGCTACACCTTC	CAWNRGDGYTF
TRBV19	.	TRBJ1-2	.	TGTGCCAGTAGTCCCACAGGTGGTGATGGCTACACCTTC	CASSPTGGDGYTF
TRBV6-5	.	TRBJ1-2	once	TGTGCCAGCAGTTACCCCAGGGACGGCTACACCTTC	CASSYPRDGYTF
TRBV11-2	TRBD1	TRBJ1-6	.	TGTGCCAGCAGCATTTTCTCTCCGGGACAGGGAAATTCACCCCTCCACTTT	CASSIFSPGQGNSPLHF
TRBV19	TRBD1	TRBJ1-5	.	TGTGCCAGTAGTACCTCTTTAGGGACAGGGGGCGATCAGCCCCAGCATTTT	CASSTSLGTGGDQPQHF
TRBV10-1	.	TRBJ2-1	.	TGCGCCAGCAGTGAGTTCCGGACAGACAATGAGCAGTTCTTC	CASSEFRTDNEQFF
TRBV9	TRBD1	TRBJ2-5	.	TGTGCCAGCGGACCTTCCGGGACAGGGCAAGAGACCCAGTACTTC	CASGPSGTGQETQYF
TRBV27	.	TRBJ2-4	.	TGTGCCAGCAGCTCGAACCGGGACATCATTCAGTACTTC	CASSSNRDIIQYF
TRBV2	TRBD1	TRBJ2-3	.	TGTGCCAGCAGTGGGGACAGGGGGACGAGCACAGATACGCAGTATTTT	CASSGDRGTSTDTQYF
TRBV7-2	.	TRBJ1-5	.	TGTGCCAGCAGCTTGTCGAGTGGCGCCGGCCGTCAGCCCCAGCATTTT	CASSLSSGAGRQPQHF
TRBV27	.	TRBJ1-1	.	TGTGCCAGCAGTTTTCAGGGCAGGGAAGCTTTCTTT	CASSFQGREAFF
TRBV28	TRBD2	TRBJ2-5	.	TGTGCCAGCAGTCCAACGGGCTTAGCGGGGGGGCAAGAGACCCAGTACTTC	CASSPTGLAGGQETQYF
TRBV14	.	TRBJ1-4	.	TGTGCCAGCAGCGAAGCCCACAGGGTCGTTGAAAAACTGTTTTTT	CASSEAHRVVEKLFF
TRBV7-2	TRBD1	TRBJ1-2	.	TGTGCCAGCAGCCCTTTCAGAGTATTTTCGGGACAGGGGGTCGGTGGCTACACCTTC	CASSPFRVFSGQGVGGYTF
TRBV6-6	TRBD1	TRBJ1-5	few	TGTGCCAGCAGTTACCAGGGGGATAGCAATCAGCCCCAGCATTTT	CASSYQGDSNQPQHF
TRBV2	.	TRBJ2-7	.	TGTGCCAGCAGTGTTAGGGGGGGCGCCGGATCCGAGCAGTACTTC	CASSVRGGAGSEQYF
TRBV7-9	.	TRBJ1-1	.	TGTGCCAGCAGCTTATTCAGGGACGGAACTGAAGCTTTCTTT	CASSLFRDGTEAFF
TRBV27	TRBD1	TRBJ1-2	once	TGTGCCAGCAGTCCGAACCCGACAGGGTCCTATGGCTACACCTTC	CASSPNPTGSYGYTF
TRBV30	.	TRBJ1-5	.	TGTGCCTGGAGTGCCACCCCCCCCCACAGCAACAATCAGCCCCAGCATTTT	CAWSATPPHSNNQPQHF
TRBV9	.	TRBJ2-2	.	TGTGCCAGCAGCGTAGCTCGCCCGGGCAGCGGGGAGCTGTTTTTT	CASSVARPGSGELFF
TRBV2	.	TRBJ1-3	.	TGTGCCAGCAGTGAGTTTATGTCTGTGCGGGGAAACACCATATATTTT	CASSEFMSVRGNTIYF
TRBV5-1	.	TRBJ2-1	.	TGCGCCAGCAGCTTGGTGGGGGGACAGCTTTACAATGAGCAGTTCTTC	CASSLVGGQLYNEQFF
TRBV7-9	TRBD2	TRBJ2-3	.	TGTGCCAGCAGCTCAATTACTAGCGGGGATAGCACAGATACGCAGTATTTT	CASSSITSGDSTDTQYF
TRBV10-3	TRBD1	TRBJ1-5	.	TGTGCCACCCGGGACAGGGAAGGGAATCAGCCCCAGCATTTT	CATRDREGNQPQHF
TRBV28	TRBD1	TRBJ2-7	.	TGTGCCAGCAGTTTCTTCGGACAGGGCTACGAGCAGTACTTC	CASSFFGQGYEQYF
TRBV5-6	.	TRBJ1-1	.	TGTGCCAGCAGCTTGGAGGGGTTGGACACTGAAGCTTTCTTT	CASSLEGLDTEAFF
TRBV25-1	.	TRBJ1-2	.	TGTGCCAGCAGTGACCCTGGGGTCCGCGGAGGCTACACCTTC	CASSDPGVRGGYTF
TRBV5-1	TRBD1	TRBJ1-1	.	TGCGCCAGCAGCCCATTGGGGGGGGACAGGACAGCTTTCTTT	CASSPLGGDRTAFF
TRBV2	.	TRBJ2-6	.	TGTGCCAGCAAAGCCCGCCTAGTGCGGGCCAACGTCCTGACTTTC	CASKARLVRANVLTF
TRBV19	.	TRBJ1-4	.	TGTGCCAGTAACAGCTATAATGAAAAACTGTTTTTT	CASNSYNEKLFF
TRBV7-2	.	TRBJ2-6	once	TGTGCCAGCAGGACCCGGGACGCTTACTCTGGGGCCAACGTCCTGACTTTC	CASRTRDAYSGANVLTF
TRBV19	.	TRBJ1-2	.	TGTGCCAGTAGTATAGATGGACCGACAGCCATTTATGGCTACACCTTC	CASSIDGPTAIYGYTF
TRBV19	.	TRBJ1-1	few	TGTGCCAGTAATAACGGAGGGGGGAACACTGAAGCTTTCTTT	CASNNGGGNTEAFF
TRBV19	.	TRBJ2-7	few	TGTGCCAGTAGTACCAGACTTGGGACCGAAGGCAACGAGCAGTACTTC	CASSTRLGTEGNEQYF
TRBV19	.	TRBJ1-1	once	TGTGCCAGTAGCTCTGGACAGATGGGAACTGAAGCTTTCTTT	CASSSGQMGTEAFF
TRBV6-5	.	TRBJ2-7	.	TGTGCCAGCAGAACCGGGACCCTCAGCTCCTACGAGCAGTACTTC	CASRTGTLSSYEQYF
TRBV15	TRBD1	TRBJ2-5	.	TGTGCCACCAGCAGAGATACCTTCAGACAGGGTGATGAGGAGACCCAGTACTTC	CATSRDTFRQGDEETQYF
TRBV10-1	TRBD1	TRBJ1-1	.	TGCGCCAGCAGCCGGGACAGGGGGTCGAACACTGAAGCTTTCTTT	CASSRDRGSNTEAFF
TRBV7-6	.	TRBJ1-4	once	TGTGCCAGCAGCTTAGCATCTGGGCTTGAAAAACTGTTTTTT	CASSLASGLEKLFF
TRBV5-1	.	TRBJ1-4	.	TGCGCCAGCAGCAAAGACCCCGGGGGGGGCCTTAATGAAAAACTGTTTTTT	CASSKDPGGGLNEKLFF
TRBV6-1	.	TRBJ1-5	.	TGTGCCAGCAGCCGGGACGGCTATCAGCCCCAGCATTTT	CASSRDGYQPQHF
TRBV7-9	.	TRBJ2-3	.	TGTGCCAGCAGCCCTATGGTCAGGGATACGCAGTATTTT	CASSPMVRDTQYF
TRBV19	.	TRBJ1-5	.	TGTGCCAGCACCCCGGCTACGGGACAGCCCCAGCATTTT	CASTPATGQPQHF
TRBV21-1	.	TRBJ1-2	once	TGTGCCAGCAGCAGGGGGCGAGACTATGGCTACACCTTC	CASSRGRDYGYTF
TRBV18	TRBD1	TRBJ1-6	few	TGTGCCAGCTCCATACGGACAGGGGGGCTATCACCCCTCCACTTT	CASSIRTGGLSPLHF
TRBV5-6	.	TRBJ2-1	once	TGTGCCAGCAGCTTGTTCGCGGACTACAATGAGCAGTTCTTC	CASSLFADYNEQFF
TRBV7-7	TRBD1	TRBJ1-1	.	TGTGCCAGCAGCTTAGACAGGGGTACTGAAGCTTTCTTT	CASSLDRGTEAFF
TRBV19	.	TRBJ2-7	.	TGTGCCAGTAGTATAGCCAGGGGTAACGAGCAGTACTTC	CASSIARGNEQYF
TRBV18	TRBD2	TRBJ2-7	.	TGTGCCAGCTCACTTCAAGCGGGGCCGTCCTACGAGCAGTACTTC	CASSLQAGPSYEQYF
TRBV28	.	TRBJ1-1	.	TGTGCCAGCAGCCCGGTCGCGAGGACTGAAGCTTTCTTT	CASSPVARTEAFF
TRBV29-1	.	TRBJ1-2	.	TGCAGCGTTGGGGGTGAAGGCCCGCTCTATGGCTACACCTTC	CSVGGEGPLYGYTF
TRBV4-1	.	TRBJ2-7	.	TGCGCCAGCAGCCAAGATTGGATGTTCTACGAGCAGTACTTC	CASSQDWMFYEQYF
TRBV30	TRBD1	TRBJ1-2	.	TGTGCCTGGAGCCCGCTGACAGGGCAAGGTTATGGCTACACCTTC	CAWSPLTGQGYGYTF
TRBV15	.	TRBJ1-5	.	TGTGCCACCAGCAGTGGGGCTCGGGTGCAGCCCCAGCATTTT	CATSSGARVQPQHF
TRBV5-1	.	TRBJ1-1	.	TGCGCCAGCAGCCCGCAAGATAGACTGATGGCTTTCTTT	CASSPQDRLMAFF
TRBV19	.	TRBJ1-5	.	TGTGCCAGCAGGACAGTTCTCAATCAGCCCCAGCATTTT	CASRTVLNQPQHF
TRBV19	TRBD1	TRBJ1-4	.	TGTGCCAGTACCCTTGACAGGGGAAACGAAAAACTGTTTTTT	CASTLDRGNEKLFF